This TCR beta chain was captured by sequencing in a study of CD4 and CD8 cells across lung adenocarcinoma regions. Each CDR3 protein gets one entry after TCRdb re-called the PCR reads with MiXCR. The sample holds about 19,000 distinct CDR3 sequences, 50% seen once. Donors had localized lung adenocarcinoma, a non-small cell lung cancer. This CDR3 comprises 15 residues. CDR1 and CDR2 from the germline V gene are MGHRA and YSYEKL. The chain has TRBV4-1 and TRBJ2-3, with D maybe TRBD1 (7 bases). The J call may be incorrect, as the DNA end agrees better with TRBJ2-7. The clonotype comes from a male donor with lung adenocarcinoma. The CD4 and CD8 labels of this study may be unreliable. Input material: CD8+ T cells from the margin of a lung tumor. In DNA form, the CDR3 reads TGCGCCGGGGGGCAAGGGGGCCTGGGCCAAGATACGCAGTACTTC. It translates to CAGGQGGLGQDTQYF.